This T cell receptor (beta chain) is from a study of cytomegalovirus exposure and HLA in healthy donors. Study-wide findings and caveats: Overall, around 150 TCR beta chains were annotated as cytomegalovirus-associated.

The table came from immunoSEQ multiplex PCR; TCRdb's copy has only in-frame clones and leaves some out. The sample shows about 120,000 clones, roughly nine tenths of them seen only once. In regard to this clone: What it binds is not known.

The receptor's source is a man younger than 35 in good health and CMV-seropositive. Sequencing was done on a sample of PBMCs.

The DNA of the CDR3 is TGTGCCAGCAGCTTGATAACAGGGTCACGGAATTCACCCCTCCACTTT. This translates into CASSLITGSRNSPLHF. V gene TRBV5-6 combines with J gene TRBJ1-6; D is perhaps TRBD1 (6 bases). Germline lookup yields CDR1 SGHDT and CDR2 YYEEEE. Trimming left V 1 base short and J 7 bases short, with 15 bases between. The CDR3 loop spans 16 amino acids.